This T cell receptor beta chain came from a study of blood T cell repertoires in COVID-19. Study at large: COVID-19 samples from acute and convalescent phases originated in the United States, Italy and Spain. The cDNA or gDNA used as material had been derived from T cells, B-cell-depleted T cells, or PBMCs.

The CDR3 covers 15 residues. The V gene end was trimmed by 0 bases and the J gene end by 0 bases; junction bases not matched to a gene: 1. Germline V gene data show CDR1 as KGHSH and CDR2 as LQKENI. In the original workflow: Estimation of nucleated cell counts relied on the amplification of reference gene primers. Generated by immunoSEQ multiplex PCR, the TCRdb table keeps only in-frame clones and is missing some. For V, J and clone size, that table is used; D and trimming come from the DNA. The data show roughly 410,000 clones, more than 70% seen once. The sequenced sample consisted of peripheral blood. The source is a middle-aged man with acute or convalescent COVID-19. The J gene is TRBJ1-1, the V gene TRBV18; 7 bases match TRBD1. The chain's CDR3 is CASSPPGQMNTEAFF. CDR3 coding DNA: TGTGCCAGCTCACCACCGGGACAGATGAACACTGAAGCTTTCTTT.